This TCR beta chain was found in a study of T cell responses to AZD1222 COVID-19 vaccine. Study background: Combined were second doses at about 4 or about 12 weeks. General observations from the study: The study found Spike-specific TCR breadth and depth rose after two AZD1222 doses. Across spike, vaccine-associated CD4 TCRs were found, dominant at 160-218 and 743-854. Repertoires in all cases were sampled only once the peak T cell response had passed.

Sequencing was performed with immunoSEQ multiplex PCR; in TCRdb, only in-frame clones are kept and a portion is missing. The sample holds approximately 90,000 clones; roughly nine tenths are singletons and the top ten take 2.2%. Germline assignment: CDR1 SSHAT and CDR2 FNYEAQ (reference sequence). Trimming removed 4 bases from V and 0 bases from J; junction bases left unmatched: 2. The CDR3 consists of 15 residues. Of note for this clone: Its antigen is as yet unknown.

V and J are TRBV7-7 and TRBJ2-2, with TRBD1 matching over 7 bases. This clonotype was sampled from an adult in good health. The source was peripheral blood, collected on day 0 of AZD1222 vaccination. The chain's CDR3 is CASSSGTANTGELFF. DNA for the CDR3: TGTGCCAGCAGCTCCGGGACAGCGAACACCGGGGAGCTGTTTTTT.